Each of the 11 T cell receptor beta chains below was sequenced from the same sample in a study of T cell changes during pregnancy in multiple sclerosis. Data came from immunoSEQ multiplex PCR; TCRdb stores just in-frame clones and leaves some out. The sample includes 60,000 to 95,000 clones, around 90% seen only once; the top ten take about 0.42%. This material consisted of CD4+ T cells from peripheral blood mononuclear cells, taken before pregnancy. The receptors shown here come from a female donor with multiple sclerosis, enrolled in a pregnancy study.

The chain's CDR3 is CASSPLAGGDIQYF. Here the CDR3 DNA reads TGTGCCAGCAGCCCCCTAGCGGGAGGGGACATTCAGTACTTC. The rearrangement links TRBV14 to TRBJ2-4; TRBD2 agrees at 12 bases. The germline V gene encodes CDR1 SGHDN and CDR2 FVKESK. Trimming took 4 bases from V and 8 from J; bases not matched to a gene: 3. The CDR3 contains 14 residues. The entire variable domain, with the rest obtained from reference TRBV14 and TRBJ2-4, is as follows: EAGVTQFPSHSVIEKGQTVTLRCDPISGHDNLYWYRRVMGKEIKFLLHFVKESKQDESGMPNNRFLAERTGGTYSTLKVQPAELEDSGVYFCASSPLAGGDIQYFGAGTRLSVL.

DNA of the CDR3: TGTGCCAGCCGGGGGTTCTCGAATGAGCAGTTCTTC. Translated, it gives CASRGFSNEQFF. The genes are TRBV2 and TRBJ2-1, with TRBD2 as a possible D gene (6 bases). Trimming removed 8 bases at V and 7 bases at J, with 12 bases between. Germline V gene sequence: CDR1 SNHLY, CDR2 FYNNEI. The CDR3 is made up of 12 amino acids.

V and J are TRBV10-3 and TRBJ2-1; no firm D call. With 4 bases removed from V and 9 bases from J, the gap between germline ends came to 10 bases. Germline CDR1 reads ENHRY; CDR2 reads SYGVKD. This CDR3 is built from 12 residues. CDR3 amino acids: CAISGQKSEQFF. For the CDR3, the DNA is TGTGCCATCAGTGGCCAGAAAAGTGAGCAGTTCTTC.

This rearrangement joins TRBV5-4 to TRBJ2-7; 7 positions match TRBD1. The CDR3 runs to 15 residues. V was clipped by 0 bases and J by 4 bases; unmatched bases: 7. Germline V lookup: CDR1 SGHNT, CDR2 YYREEE (reference sequence). CDR3 loop: CASSLGSGTEYEQYF. CDR3 sequence (DNA): TGTGCCAGCAGCTTGGGCTCCGGGACAGAGTACGAGCAGTACTTC.

This clone came up once. The V gene is TRBV5-1, the J gene TRBJ2-5; 12 positions match TRBD2. Germline trimming cut 3 bases from V and 2 bases from J; bases unmatched to any gene: 8. The length of the CDR3 is 17 residues. Germline V gene lookup returns CDR1 SGHRS and CDR2 YFSETQ. The CDR3 coding sequence is TGCGCCAGCAGCTCGGCAGGACTAGCGGGGTGGCAAGAGACCCAGTACTTC. It codes for CASSSAGLAGWQETQYF.

The gene calls are TRBV9 and TRBJ1-1, with D unresolved. Per the germline V gene, CDR1 is SGDLS and CDR2 is YYNGEE. Trimming removed 4 bases from V and 2 bases from J, with 9 bases in between. The CDR3 length is 13 residues. The CDR3: CASSLSPNTEAFF. CDR3 coding DNA: TGTGCCAGCAGCCTGAGCCCCAACACTGAAGCTTTCTTT.

This clone has only one observation. The chain is built from TRBV6-4 and TRBJ2-7; D is undetermined. Germline lookup yields CDR1 MRHNA and CDR2 SNTAGT. CDR3 length: 13 residues. The V end was cut by 3 bases, the J end by 5 bases, with 11 bases between. This chain's CDR3 is CASSESFTDEQYF. CDR3 nucleotide sequence: TGTGCCAGCAGTGAGAGTTTTACCGACGAGCAGTACTTC.

V usage is TRBV30 and J usage is TRBJ1-1; possible D gene TRBD1, 5 bases. Per germline, CDR1 GTSNPN and CDR2 SVGIG (reference sequence). The CDR3 spans 15 residues. Deletions cut 7 bases from V and 4 bases from J, with 22 bases between. The CDR3 region is CALTPGRSWGTEAFF. In DNA, the CDR3 is TGTGCCTTGACACCAGGGCGCTCTTGGGGCACTGAAGCTTTCTTT.

V gene TRBV5-1 combines with J gene TRBJ1-1, with TRBD1 matching over 7 bases. The CDR3 extends over 16 amino acids. Trimming at V came to 0 bases and at J to 1 base, leaving 6 bases not matched to a gene. Germline values: CDR1 SGHRS, CDR2 YFSETQ. CDR3 coding DNA: TGCGCCAGCAGCTTGGCCCCGGGACAGAAGAACACTGAAGCTTTCTTT. Translating gives CASSLAPGQKNTEAFF.

J is TRBJ2-1 and V is TRBV6-6; D remains ambiguous. Trimming shortened V by 7 bases and J by 0 bases, and 16 bases separated the two germline ends. There are 16 residues in the CDR3. Germline CDR1 is MNHNY and CDR2 is SVGAGI (reference sequence). CDR3 residues: CASMIPLIDSYNEQFF. For the CDR3, the DNA is TGTGCCAGCATGATCCCCCTTATAGACTCCTACAATGAGCAGTTCTTC.

The genes are TRBV7-3 and TRBJ2-1; 12 nucleotides match TRBD2. CDR1 and CDR2 (germline): SGHTA, FQGTGA. After removal of 4 bases from V and 6 bases from J, the junction contained 13 bases not matched to a gene. CDR3 length equals 18 residues. Written as DNA, the CDR3 is TGTGCCAGCAGCTCCCCCGGGCCTCTAGCGGGGGGGCCCAATGAGCAGTTCTTC. Its translation is CASSSPGPLAGGPNEQFF. The full variable domain, with the rest looked up from reference TRBV7-3 and TRBJ2-1, is GAGVSQTPSNKVTEKGKYVELRCDPISGHTALYWYRQSLGQGPEFLIYFQGTGAADDSGLPNDRFFAVRPEGSVSTLKIQRTERGDSAVYLCASSSPGPLAGGPNEQFFGPGTRLTVL.